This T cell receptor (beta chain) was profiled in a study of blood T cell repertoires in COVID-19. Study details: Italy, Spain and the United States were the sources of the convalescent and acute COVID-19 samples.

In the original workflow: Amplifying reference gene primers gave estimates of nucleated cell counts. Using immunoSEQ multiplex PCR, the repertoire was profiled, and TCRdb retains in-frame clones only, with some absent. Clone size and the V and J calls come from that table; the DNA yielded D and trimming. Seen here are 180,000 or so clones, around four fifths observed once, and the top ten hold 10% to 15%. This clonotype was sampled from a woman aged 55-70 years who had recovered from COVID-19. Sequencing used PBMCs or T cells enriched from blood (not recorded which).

CDR3 in amino acids: CAWRGGGAVMNTEAFF. CDR3 coding DNA: TGTGCCTGGAGGGGAGGGGGGGCCGTTATGAACACTGAAGCTTTCTTT. The chain joins TRBV30 to TRBJ1-1, with a weak D call TRBD1 (6 bases). V lost 3 bases and J 0 bases, leaving 17 bases between the germline ends. The CDR3 consists of 16 residues. CDR1 is GTSNPN, CDR2 SVGIG, per germline (reference sequence).